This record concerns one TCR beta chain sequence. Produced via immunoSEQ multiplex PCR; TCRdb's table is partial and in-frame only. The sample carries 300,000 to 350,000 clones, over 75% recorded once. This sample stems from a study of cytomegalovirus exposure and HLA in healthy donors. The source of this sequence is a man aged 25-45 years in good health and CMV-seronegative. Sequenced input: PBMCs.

The chain's CDR3 is CAWSDGQGSSSPLHF. CDR3 in DNA: TGTGCCTGGAGTGACGGGCAGGGGTCGAGTTCACCCCTCCACTTT. This chain uses TRBV30 with TRBJ1-6; D possibly corresponds to TRBD1 (6 bases). Trimming stripped 1 base from V and 9 bases from J, with 16 bases between. The CDR3 is made up of 15 amino acids. Germline V CDR1 and CDR2: GTSNPN, SVGIG (reference sequence).